The 28 T cell receptor beta chains below come from one sample, sequenced in a study of blood T cell repertoires in COVID-19. Assay: immunoSEQ multiplex PCR; the TCRdb copy retains only in-frame clones and omits some. Among around 160,000 clones listed, 80% to 90% were seen once. The sample comprised peripheral blood. Receptor source: a woman over 75 with acute or convalescent COVID-19.

This clone was detected only a few times. The DNA of the CDR3 is TGTGCCAGTAGATACAGGGGAGTAGATACGCAGTATTTT. This encodes CASRYRGVDTQYF. The rearrangement links TRBV19 to TRBJ2-3; TRBD1 agrees at 7 bases. Germline CDR1 and CDR2: LNHDA and SQIVND (reference sequence). The CDR3 is 13 amino acids. J gave up 5 bases and V 6 bases, and 5 bases lay outside the gene matches.

The chain recombines TRBV5-8 with TRBJ1-2; D possibly corresponds to TRBD1 (5 bases). The CDR3 length is 16 residues. The germline V gene has CDR1 SGHTS and CDR2 YDEGEE. V was trimmed by 2 bases and J by 6 bases, leaving 20 bases between them. The CDR3 reads CASSFALGQGDDGYTF. DNA for the CDR3: TGTGCCAGCAGCTTTGCTTTGGGTCAGGGTGACGATGGCTACACCTTC.

J is TRBJ2-6 and V is TRBV7-2; 7 bases are a match to TRBD1. The CDR3 covers 19 residues. CDR1 is SGHTA, CDR2 FQGNSA, per germline. With 1 base clipped from V and 1 base from J, the junction kept 10 bases outside the gene matches. As DNA, the CDR3 is TGTGCCAGCAGCTTAGTATACCCAGGGGGACGATCTGGGGCCAACGTCCTGACTTTC. It encodes CASSLVYPGGRSGANVLTF.

The chain employs TRBV6-5 and TRBJ1-2; D remains ambiguous. CDR3 length: 15 amino acids. Germline CDR1 and CDR2: MNHEY and SVGAGI. The V end lost 6 bases, the J end lost 4 bases, and 18 bases lay between the germline ends. CDR3 region: CASSDGEDSFYGYTF. The DNA for the CDR3 is TGTGCCAGCAGCGACGGAGAAGACTCTTTCTATGGCTACACCTTC.

This chain joins TRBV6-5 and TRBJ2-1; the match to TRBD1 covers 7 bases. Germline V gives CDR1 MNHEY, CDR2 SVGAGI. The CDR3 has 14 amino acids. Unmatched junction bases numbered 11, after V lost 5 bases and J lost 10 bases. The CDR3 is CASSLDRILREQFF. The CDR3 DNA sequence: TGTGCCAGCAGTCTGGACAGGATTCTGAGGGAGCAGTTCTTC.

The chain has TRBV5-1 and TRBJ2-7, with 8 bases lining up with TRBD1. CDR1 is SGHRS and CDR2 is YFSETQ in the germline V gene. This CDR3 is built from 13 residues. J lost 3 bases, V lost 6 bases, and 5 bases had no gene match. The DNA of the CDR3 is TGCGCCAGCACCCCAGGGGGCTTCTACGAGCAGTACTTC. Protein: CASTPGGFYEQYF.

This sequence joins TRBV19 and TRBJ1-2; no reliable D call. This CDR3 has 15 residues. Trimming took off 5 bases at V and 5 bases at J, with 18 bases between the two ends. Germline lookup yields CDR1 LNHDA and CDR2 SQIVND (reference sequence). Here the CDR3 DNA reads TGTGCCAGTAGTTTGGACGGGGAAACGGGTTATGGCTACACCTTC. Its protein is CASSLDGETGYGYTF.

The chain recombines TRBV10-3 with TRBJ1-2; 8 nucleotides match TRBD1. There are 17 residues in the CDR3. The germline gives CDR1 ENHRY, CDR2 SYGVKD. J was trimmed by 6 bases and V by 11 bases; bases with no gene match: 23. Here the CDR3 DNA reads TGTGCCCCCAAACGGGGCATTGGGCAGGGGGCGGTCGATGGCTACACCTTC. It is translated as CAPKRGIGQGAVDGYTF.

The chain has TRBV3-1 (or the pseudogene TRBV3-2) and TRBJ2-2; D perhaps matches TRBD1 (6 bases). Deletions cut 1 base from V and 4 bases from J, with 13 bases between. The CDR3 length is 16 residues. Germline loops: CDR1 LGHDT, CDR2 YNNKEL (reference sequence). CDR3 sequence (DNA): TGTGCCAGCAGCCAAGGAACTGGGGGCCGCACCGGGGAGCTGTTTTTT. It codes for CASSQGTGGRTGELFF.

The rearrangement uses TRBV20-1 and TRBJ2-1; 7 bases line up with TRBD2. CDR1 DFQATT and CDR2 SNEGSKA come from the germline V gene (reference sequence). J gave up 9 bases and V 4 bases, and 3 bases lay outside the gene matches. The CDR3 length is 11 residues. Here the CDR3 reads CSATLAFEQFF. CDR3 in DNA: TGCAGTGCTACACTAGCGTTTGAGCAGTTCTTC.

The V and J genes are TRBV4-2 and TRBJ2-1, with 9 bases matching TRBD2. Per germline, CDR1 LGHNA and CDR2 YNFKEQ. The CDR3 has 16 amino acids. The V gene end was trimmed by 0 bases and the J gene end by 12 bases; junction bases not matched to a gene: 12. This CDR3 reads CASSQEPAGGKRRQFF. The CDR3 DNA reads as TGTGCCAGCAGCCAAGAACCAGCGGGGGGTAAAAGGAGGCAGTTCTTC.

The chain employs TRBV6-5 and TRBJ1-2; 10 bases map to TRBD1. V dropped 4 bases and J dropped 4; count of bases not matched to a gene: 9. The CDR3 has 16 amino acids. Germline loops: CDR1 MNHEY, CDR2 SVGAGI. CDR3 amino acids: CASSSTRTGGGYGYTF. The CDR3 bases are TGTGCCAGCAGTTCCACCAGGACAGGGGGAGGCTATGGCTACACCTTC.

The V and J genes are TRBV3-1 (or the pseudogene TRBV3-2) and TRBJ1-2; possible D gene TRBD1, 6 bases. There are 15 residues in the CDR3. Trimming removed 4 bases at V and 5 bases at J, with 17 bases between. Germline V gene data show CDR1 as LGHDT and CDR2 as YNNKEL (reference sequence). This CDR3 is CASSRTEQGSYGYTF. The CDR3, as DNA: TGTGCCAGCAGCCGCACCGAACAGGGTAGTTATGGCTACACCTTC.

The chain recombines TRBV6-5 with TRBJ1-4; 7 bases are a match to TRBD1. Germline values: CDR1 MNHEY, CDR2 SVGAGI. With 6 bases clipped from V and 5 bases from J, the junction kept 6 bases outside the gene matches. There are 14 residues in the CDR3. The CDR3 nucleotides read TGTGCCAGCAGAAGACAGGGAGCGAATGAAAAACTGTTTTTT. Amino acid sequence: CASRRQGANEKLFF.

The rearrangement joins TRBV23-1 to TRBJ2-3; tentative D call: TRBD1 (6 bases). TRBV23-1 is designated an ORF whose function remains uncertain. This CDR3 is 17 amino acids long. V was clipped by 2 bases and J by 0 bases, with 15 bases between them. CDR3 DNA sequence: TGCGCCAGCAGTCAACCCCCACAGGGCCTTAGCACAGATACGCAGTATTTT. This encodes CASSQPPQGLSTDTQYF.

A remark on this clone: Other DNA sequences of this sample code for an identical CDR3. The rearrangement joins TRBV29-1 to TRBJ1-3; D call uncertain. Per the germline V gene, CDR1 is SQVTM and CDR2 is ANQGSEA. CDR3 length equals 12 residues. V lost 5 bases and J 0 bases, leaving 5 bases between the germline ends. The DNA of the CDR3 is TGCAGCGTTCGGTCCTCTGGAAACACCATATATTTT. It codes for CSVRSSGNTIYF. Combining the CDR3 with reference TRBV29-1 and TRBJ1-3 gives the whole variable domain SAVISQKPSRDICQRGTSLTIQCQVDSQVTMMFWYRQQPGQSLTLIATANQGSEATYESGFVIDKFPISRPNLTFSTLTVSNMSPEDSSIYLCSVRSSGNTIYFGEGSWLTVV.

This clone has only one observation. The rearrangement joins TRBV14 to TRBJ2-7, with TRBD2 matching 7 bases. V was clipped by 4 bases and J by 3 bases; unmatched bases: 12. The germline V gene has CDR1 SGHDN and CDR2 FVKESK. The CDR3 loop spans 16 amino acids. CDR3 sequence reads: CASSPVAGSSYYEQYF. CDR3 DNA sequence: TGTGCCAGCAGCCCCGTAGCGGGCTCTTCTTACTACGAGCAGTACTTC. Using reference TRBV14 and TRBJ2-7 for the parts outside the CDR3, the full variable domain is EAGVTQFPSHSVIEKGQTVTLRCDPISGHDNLYWYRRVMGKEIKFLLHFVKESKQDESGMPNNRFLAERTGGTYSTLKVQPAELEDSGVYFCASSPVAGSSYYEQYFGPGTRLTVT.

The V call is TRBV29-1, the J call TRBJ2-7, with D perhaps matching TRBD2 (6 bases). The CDR3 consists of 11 residues. CDR1 and CDR2 from the germline V gene are SQVTM and ANQGSEA. Deletions cut 7 bases from V and 4 bases from J, with 11 bases between. CDR3 sequence reads: CSAGTEYEQYF. CDR3 nucleotides: TGCAGCGCTGGGACTGAGTACGAGCAGTACTTC.

Only a few counts were recorded for this clone. The V and J genes are TRBV6-6 and TRBJ1-2, with 8 bases identical to TRBD1. Germline CDR1 is MNHNY and CDR2 is SVGAGI (reference sequence). This CDR3 has 14 residues. The junction had 6 bases not matched to a gene; V was cut back by 2 bases and J by 7 bases. In nucleotides, the CDR3 is TGTGCCAGCAGTTACGGACAGGGTAATAGTGGCTACACCTTC. Protein: CASSYGQGNSGYTF.

This sequence joins TRBV4-1 and TRBJ1-6; weak D call: TRBD1 (5 bases). V gave up 4 bases and J gave up 3 bases, with 13 bases separating them. This CDR3 contains 16 residues. Germline CDR1 is MGHRA and CDR2 is YSYEKL. CDR3 protein: CASSPAGGSYNSPLHF. In DNA, the CDR3 is TGCGCCAGCAGCCCGGCGGGGGGGAGCTATAATTCACCCCTCCACTTT.

This chain joins TRBV5-1 and TRBJ1-1; 7 positions agree with TRBD1. Per the germline V gene, CDR1 is SGHRS and CDR2 is YFSETQ. This CDR3 comprises 15 residues. V shed 3 bases and J 3 bases; nucleotides not matched to a gene: 8. This CDR3 reads CASSSTGSADTEAFF. Written as DNA, the CDR3 is TGCGCCAGCAGCTCGACAGGGTCTGCGGACACTGAAGCTTTCTTT.

This chain links TRBV9 with TRBJ2-1; TRBD2 is a possible D gene (6 bases). V lost 0 bases to trimming and J lost 6 bases, with 22 bases between them. CDR3 size: 18 residues. The germline CDR1 and CDR2 sequences are SGDLS and YYNGEE. CDR3 protein: CASSVDPEPGLLTNEQFF. The CDR3 DNA reads as TGTGCCAGCAGCGTAGATCCTGAGCCGGGACTTTTAACCAATGAGCAGTTCTTC.

This chain links TRBV23-1 with TRBJ2-5, with TRBD2 as a possible D gene (5 bases). TRBV23-1 is annotated as an ORF whose role is uncertain. Trimming took off 5 bases at V and 2 bases at J, with 12 bases between the two ends. The CDR3 totals 14 residues. In DNA, the CDR3 is TGCGCCAGCAGTAGAGGGCAGAGGCAAGAGACCCAGTACTTC. This sequence encodes CASSRGQRQETQYF.

For the CDR3, the DNA is TGTGCCAGCAGTTCGGGGGTAGCGGCTTTCTTT. It codes for CASSSGVAAFF. This sequence joins TRBV27 and TRBJ1-1; possibly TRBD1 for D (5 bases). Trimming left V 4 bases short and J 11 bases short, with 11 bases between. The CDR3 sequence is 11 residues long. From germline, CDR1 is MNHEY and CDR2 SMNVEV (reference sequence).

This clone was detected once. J is TRBJ1-2 and V is TRBV13; D not certain. V lost 5 bases and J 3 bases, leaving 13 bases between the germline ends. Germline V lookup: CDR1 PRHDT, CDR2 FYEKMQ (reference sequence). The CDR3 is made up of 14 amino acids. DNA of the CDR3: TGTGCCAGCAGCCCAGGTCCGGATGACTATGGCTACACCTTC. Its protein is CASSPGPDDYGYTF.

The chain employs TRBV5-4 and TRBJ1-1; TRBD1 matches at 7 bases. After removal of 4 bases from V and 0 bases from J, the junction contained 9 bases not matched to a gene. The germline V gene has CDR1 SGHNT and CDR2 YYREEE (reference sequence). The CDR3 spans 16 residues. The CDR3 DNA is TGTGCCAGCAGCCCGCCCAAGACAGGGCTGAACACTGAAGCTTTCTTT. As protein: CASSPPKTGLNTEAFF.

The rearrangement joins TRBV5-6 to TRBJ1-1; D remains ambiguous. This CDR3 contains 11 residues. Germline V gene data show CDR1 as SGHDT and CDR2 as YYEEEE. Trimming shortened V by 3 bases and J by 5 bases, and 5 bases separated the two germline ends. CDR3 DNA sequence: TGTGCCAGCAGCTCCGTAACTGAAGCTTTCTTT. Amino acids: CASSSVTEAFF.

The chain employs TRBV29-1 and TRBJ1-1; D gene uncertain. The germline V and J ends were trimmed by 4 bases and 4 bases, with 10 bases remaining between them. The CDR3 is made up of 12 amino acids. Germline values: CDR1 SQVTM, CDR2 ANQGSEA. Here the CDR3 DNA reads TGCAGCGTTGGAGGGCTGAGCACTGAAGCTTTCTTT. Its protein product is CSVGGLSTEAFF.